This T cell receptor beta chain was recovered during a study of T cells expressing NK-cell markers. Overall study findings and caveats: The CD3+CD56-NKG2C+ fraction of a handful of donors was likewise dominated by these clonotypes. A range of roughly 1.0-8% of CD8+ T cells consisted of dominant NKG2C+ clonotypes in a handful of donors.

With regard to this clonotype: The target antigen is unknown.

The germline V gene has CDR1 MNHNS and CDR2 SASEGT. CDR3 size: 14 residues. Template switching by 5'RACE with UMIs generated the TCR beta cDNA. TCRdb re-called the 5' RACE reads and gives one entry per CDR3 protein, without DNA. This repertoire comprises roughly 170,000 distinct CDR3 sequences; its ten largest clones make up less than 20%. Sequenced sample: blood T cells: a sorted CD56 or NKG2C T cell subset, CD4+ or CD8+ T cells, or bulk PBMC T cells (not recorded which). This receptor was identified in a woman between 18 and 70 years old in good health. The J gene is TRBJ2-2, the V gene TRBV6-1; TCRdb selects TRBD2, and the lack of DNA leaves this call unchecked. CDR3 residues: CASRVPGNTGELFF.